This T cell receptor beta chain appears in the sequencing data of a study of cytomegalovirus exposure and HLA in healthy donors. Study-wide background: HLA-typed donors were the source of approximately 86 million unique TCRs held in an early data release. Clustering assigned about 76% of the approximately 370 genotyped donors to the Caucasian-associated ancestry cluster.

Study-level results: Reports showed the classifier diagnosing cytomegalovirus status with high specificity and sensitivity.

Primers: 60 Vbeta forward and 13 Jbeta reverse. Data came from immunoSEQ multiplex PCR; TCRdb stores just in-frame clones and leaves some out. The profile shows roughly 100,000 clones, 71% of them singletons. CDR1 and CDR2 from the germline V gene are SGHTA and FQGNSA. The CDR3 has 12 residues. V gave up 5 bases and J gave up 3 bases, with 4 bases separating them. Regarding this clone: Its target is not known.

Healthy bone marrow donors formed the donor group. The chain has TRBV7-2 and TRBJ2-2; D not certain. Specimen: PBMCs. This TCR was recovered from a female donor in good health and CMV-seronegative. Written as DNA, the CDR3 is TGTGCCAGCAGCCTTTACACCGGGGAGCTGTTTTTT. This codes for CASSLYTGELFF.